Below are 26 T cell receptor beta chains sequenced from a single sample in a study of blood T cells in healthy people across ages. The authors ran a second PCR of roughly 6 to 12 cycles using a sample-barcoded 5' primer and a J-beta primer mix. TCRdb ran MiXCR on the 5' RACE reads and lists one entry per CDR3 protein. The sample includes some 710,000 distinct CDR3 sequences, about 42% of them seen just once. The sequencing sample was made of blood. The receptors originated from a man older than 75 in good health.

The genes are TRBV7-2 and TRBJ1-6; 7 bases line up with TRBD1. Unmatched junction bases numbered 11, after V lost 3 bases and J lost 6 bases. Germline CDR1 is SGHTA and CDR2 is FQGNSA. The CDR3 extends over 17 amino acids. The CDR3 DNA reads TGTGCCAGCAGCTTTTTACCCGAGACAGGGAGTAATTCACCCCTCCACTTT. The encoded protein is CASSFLPETGSNSPLHF.

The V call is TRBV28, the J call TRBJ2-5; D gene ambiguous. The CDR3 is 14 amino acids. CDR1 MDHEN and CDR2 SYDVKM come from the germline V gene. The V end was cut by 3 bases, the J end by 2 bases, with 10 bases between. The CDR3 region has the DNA TGTGCCAGCAGTTTCCTGTCTATTCAAGAGACCCAGTACTTC. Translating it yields CASSFLSIQETQYF.

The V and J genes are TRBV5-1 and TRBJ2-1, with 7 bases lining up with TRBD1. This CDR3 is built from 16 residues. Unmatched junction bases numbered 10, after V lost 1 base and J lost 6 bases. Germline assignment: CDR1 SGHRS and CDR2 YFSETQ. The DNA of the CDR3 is TGCGCCAGCAGCTTGAATTCCGGACAGGCTCGCAATGAGCAGTTCTTC. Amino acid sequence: CASSLNSGQARNEQFF.

The CDR3 DNA follows: TGCAGCGTTGAACTAGTAACAGATACGCAGTATTTT. Encoded protein: CSVELVTDTQYF. The rearrangement links TRBV29-1 to TRBJ2-3; D is unclear. CDR1 SQVTM and CDR2 ANQGSEA come from the germline V gene. Deletions cut 2 bases from V and 3 bases from J, with 6 bases between. CDR3 size: 12 residues.

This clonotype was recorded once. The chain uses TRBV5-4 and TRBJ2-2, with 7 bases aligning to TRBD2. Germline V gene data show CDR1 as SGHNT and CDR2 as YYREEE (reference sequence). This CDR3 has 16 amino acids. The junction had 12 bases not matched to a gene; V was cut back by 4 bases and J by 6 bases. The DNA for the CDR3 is TGTGCCAGCAGCCCCATGGGGGGGATGGACGCCGGGGAGCTGTTTTTT. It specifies CASSPMGGMDAGELFF. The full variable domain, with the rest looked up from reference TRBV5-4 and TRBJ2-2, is ETGVTQSPTHLIKTRGQQVTLRCSSQSGHNTVSWYQQALGQGPQFIFQYYREEENGRGNFPPRFSGLQFPNYSSELNVNALELDDSALYLCASSPMGGMDAGELFFGEGSRLTVL.

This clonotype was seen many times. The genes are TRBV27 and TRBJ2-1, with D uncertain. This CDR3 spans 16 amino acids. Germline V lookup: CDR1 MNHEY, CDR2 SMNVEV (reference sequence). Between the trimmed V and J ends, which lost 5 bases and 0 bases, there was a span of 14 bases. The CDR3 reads CASSLPFASSYNEQFF. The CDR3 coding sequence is TGTGCCAGCAGTCTACCTTTCGCTAGCTCCTACAATGAGCAGTTCTTC.

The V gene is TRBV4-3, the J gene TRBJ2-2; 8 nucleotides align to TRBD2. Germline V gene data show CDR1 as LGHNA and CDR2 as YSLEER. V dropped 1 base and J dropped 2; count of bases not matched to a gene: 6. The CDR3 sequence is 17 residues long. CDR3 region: CASSQATSGGNTGELFF. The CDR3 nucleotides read TGCGCCAGCAGCCAAGCAACTAGCGGAGGTAACACCGGGGAGCTGTTTTTT.

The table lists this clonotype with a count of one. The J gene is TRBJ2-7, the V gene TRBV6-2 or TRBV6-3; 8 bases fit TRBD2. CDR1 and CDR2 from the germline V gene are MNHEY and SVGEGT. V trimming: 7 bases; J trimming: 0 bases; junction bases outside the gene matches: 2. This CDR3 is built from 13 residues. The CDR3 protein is CASTGGVSYEQYF. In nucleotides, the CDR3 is TGTGCCAGCACCGGGGGGGTCTCCTACGAGCAGTACTTC.

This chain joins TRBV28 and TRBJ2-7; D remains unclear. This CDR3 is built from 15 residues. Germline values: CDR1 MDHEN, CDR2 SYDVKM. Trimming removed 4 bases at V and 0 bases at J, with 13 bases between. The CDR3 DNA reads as TGTGCCAGCAGTTCGACGGGTGTTACCTCCTACGAGCAGTACTTC. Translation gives CASSSTGVTSYEQYF.

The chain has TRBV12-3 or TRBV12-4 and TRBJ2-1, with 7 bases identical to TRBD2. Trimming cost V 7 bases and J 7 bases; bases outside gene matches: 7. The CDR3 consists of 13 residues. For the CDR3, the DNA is TGTGCCAGCACCCTGATTAGCGGGAATGAGCAGTTCTTC. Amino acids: CASTLISGNEQFF.

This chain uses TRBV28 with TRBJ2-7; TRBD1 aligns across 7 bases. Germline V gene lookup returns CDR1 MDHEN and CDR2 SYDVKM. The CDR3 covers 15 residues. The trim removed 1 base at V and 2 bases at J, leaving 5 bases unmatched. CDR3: CASSLFGTATYEQYF. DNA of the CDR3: TGTGCCAGCAGTTTATTCGGGACAGCAACCTACGAGCAGTACTTC.

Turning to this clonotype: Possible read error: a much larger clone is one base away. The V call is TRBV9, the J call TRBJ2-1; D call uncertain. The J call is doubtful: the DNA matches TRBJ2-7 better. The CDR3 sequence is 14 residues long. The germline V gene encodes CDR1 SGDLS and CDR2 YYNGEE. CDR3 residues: CASSDGGAYNEQYF. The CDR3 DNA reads TGTGCCAGCAGCGATGGTGGCGCCTACAATGAGCAGTACTTC.

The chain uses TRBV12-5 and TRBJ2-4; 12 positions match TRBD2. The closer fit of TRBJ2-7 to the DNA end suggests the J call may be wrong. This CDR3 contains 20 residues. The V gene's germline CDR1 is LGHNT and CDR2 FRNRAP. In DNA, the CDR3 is TGTGCTAGTGGTTTGGCAGAACTAGCGGGAGGATTATATGGGCCCTACGAGCAGTACTTC. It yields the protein CASGLAELAGGLYGPYEQYF.

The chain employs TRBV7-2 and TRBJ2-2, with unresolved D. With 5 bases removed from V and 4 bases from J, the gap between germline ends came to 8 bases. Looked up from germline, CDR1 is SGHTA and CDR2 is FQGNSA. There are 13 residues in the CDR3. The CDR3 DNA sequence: TGTGCCAGCAGCAAGCTAGTCACCGGGGAGCTGTTTTTT. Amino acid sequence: CASSKLVTGELFF.

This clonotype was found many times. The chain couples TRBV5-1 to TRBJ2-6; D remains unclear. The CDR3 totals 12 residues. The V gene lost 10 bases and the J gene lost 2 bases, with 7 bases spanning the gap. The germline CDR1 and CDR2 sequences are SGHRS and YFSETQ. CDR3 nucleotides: TGCGCCTCAGGACCTGGGGCCAACGTCCTGACTTTC. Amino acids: CASGPGANVLTF.

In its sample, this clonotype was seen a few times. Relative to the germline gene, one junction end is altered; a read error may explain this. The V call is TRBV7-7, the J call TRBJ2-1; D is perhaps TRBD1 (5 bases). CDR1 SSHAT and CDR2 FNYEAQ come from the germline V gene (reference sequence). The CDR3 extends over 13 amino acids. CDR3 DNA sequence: TGTGCTAGCAGCTCTGACAGAAACAATGAGCAGTTCTTC. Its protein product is CASSSDRNNEQFF. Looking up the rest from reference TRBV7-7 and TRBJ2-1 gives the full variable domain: GAGVSQSPRYKVTKRGQDVTLRCDPISSHATLYWYQQALGQGPEFLTYFNYEAQPDKSGLPSDRFSAERPEGSISTLTIQRTEQRDSAMYRCASSSDRNNEQFFGPGTRLTVL.

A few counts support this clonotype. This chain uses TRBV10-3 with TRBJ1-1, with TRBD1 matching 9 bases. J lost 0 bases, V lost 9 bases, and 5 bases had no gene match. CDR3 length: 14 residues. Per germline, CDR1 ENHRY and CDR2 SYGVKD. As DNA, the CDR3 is TGTGCCATAGGGGGACAGGGAATGAACACTGAAGCTTTCTTT. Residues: CAIGGQGMNTEAFF.

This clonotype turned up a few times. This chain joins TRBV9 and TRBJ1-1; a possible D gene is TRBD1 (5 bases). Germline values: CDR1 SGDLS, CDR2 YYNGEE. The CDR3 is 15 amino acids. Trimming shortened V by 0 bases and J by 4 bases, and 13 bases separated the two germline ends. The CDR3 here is CASSVDPGLGTEAFF. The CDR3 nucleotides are TGTGCCAGCAGCGTAGACCCAGGGTTGGGCACTGAAGCTTTCTTT.

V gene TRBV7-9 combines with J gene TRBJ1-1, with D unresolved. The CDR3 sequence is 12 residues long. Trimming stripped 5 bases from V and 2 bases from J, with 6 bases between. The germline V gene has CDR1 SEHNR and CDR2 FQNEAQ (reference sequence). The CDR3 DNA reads TGTGCCAGCAGCCCCATAAACACTGAAGCTTTCTTT. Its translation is CASSPINTEAFF.

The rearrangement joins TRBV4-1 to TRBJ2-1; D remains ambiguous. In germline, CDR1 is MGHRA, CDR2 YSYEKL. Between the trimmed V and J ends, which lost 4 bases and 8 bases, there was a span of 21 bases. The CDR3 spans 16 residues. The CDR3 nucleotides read TGCGCCAGCAGCCCCGACACCCGTTCGCTACGCTATGAGCAGTTCTTC. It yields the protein CASSPDTRSLRYEQFF.

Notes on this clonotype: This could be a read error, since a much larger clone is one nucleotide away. DNA of the CDR3: TGTGCCACCAATGACCCCTACCAGGGTTTCGGAGAGACCCAGTACTTC. Translated, it gives CATNDPYQGFGETQYF. V and J are TRBV24-1 and TRBJ2-5, with a weak D call TRBD1 (5 bases). V was pared by 8 bases and J by 4 bases, with 22 bases between. Germline V CDR1 and CDR2: KGHDR, SFDVKD. The CDR3 has 16 amino acids.

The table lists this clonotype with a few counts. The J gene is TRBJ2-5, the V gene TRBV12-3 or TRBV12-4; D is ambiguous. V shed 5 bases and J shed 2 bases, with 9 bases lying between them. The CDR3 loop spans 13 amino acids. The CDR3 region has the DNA TGTGCCAGCAGTCTCATAACTCAAGAGACCCAGTACTTC. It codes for CASSLITQETQYF.

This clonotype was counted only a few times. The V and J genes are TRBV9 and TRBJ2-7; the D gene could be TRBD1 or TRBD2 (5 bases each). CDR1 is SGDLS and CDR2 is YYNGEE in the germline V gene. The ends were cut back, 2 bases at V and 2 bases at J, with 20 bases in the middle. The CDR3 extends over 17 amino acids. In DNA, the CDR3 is TGTGCCAGCAGCGTCACCTGGGACGGTTCATATACCTACGAGCAGTACTTC. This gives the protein CASSVTWDGSYTYEQYF.

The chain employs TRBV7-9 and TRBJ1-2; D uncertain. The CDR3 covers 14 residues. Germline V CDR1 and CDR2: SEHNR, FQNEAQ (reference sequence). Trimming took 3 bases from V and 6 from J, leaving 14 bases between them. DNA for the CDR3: TGTGCCAGCAGCTTGGCAGACGGGGTAAATGGCTACACCTTC. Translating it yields CASSLADGVNGYTF. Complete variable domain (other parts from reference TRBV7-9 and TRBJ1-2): DTGVSQNPRHKITKRGQNVTFRCDPISEHNRLYWYRQTLGQGPEFLTYFQNEAQLEKSRLLSDRFSAERPKGSFSTLEIQRTEQGDSAMYLCASSLADGVNGYTFGSGTRLTVV.

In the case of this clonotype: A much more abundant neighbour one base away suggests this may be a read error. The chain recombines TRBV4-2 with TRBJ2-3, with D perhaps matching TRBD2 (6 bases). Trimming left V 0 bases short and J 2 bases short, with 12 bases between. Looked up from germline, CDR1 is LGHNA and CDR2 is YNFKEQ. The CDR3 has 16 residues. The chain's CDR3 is CASSQDTASDTDTQYF. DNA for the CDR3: TGTGCCAGCAGCCAAGACACGGCTAGCGACACAGATACGCAGTATTTT.

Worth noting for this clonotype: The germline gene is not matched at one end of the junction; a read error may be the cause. CDR3 sequence: CDTSGKGRTGPRETQYF. As DNA, the CDR3 is TGTGACACCAGTGGAAAGGGTCGGACAGGGCCTAGAGAGACCCAGTACTTC. The V gene is TRBV24-1, the J gene TRBJ2-7, with TRBD1 matching 8 bases. The J call may be wrong; the DNA end is better matched by TRBJ2-5. The germline V gene encodes CDR1 KGHDR and CDR2 SFDVKD. The CDR3 covers 17 residues.